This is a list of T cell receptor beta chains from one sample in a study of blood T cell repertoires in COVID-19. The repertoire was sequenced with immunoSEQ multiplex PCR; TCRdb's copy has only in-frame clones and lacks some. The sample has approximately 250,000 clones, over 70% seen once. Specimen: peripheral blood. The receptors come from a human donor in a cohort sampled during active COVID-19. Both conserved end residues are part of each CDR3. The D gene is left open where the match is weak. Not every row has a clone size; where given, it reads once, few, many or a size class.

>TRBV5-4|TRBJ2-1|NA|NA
TGTGCCAGCAGCTTGGTTAATAAGCGGCTTCCGGTGTATGAGCAGTTCTTC
CASSLVNKRLPVYEQFF
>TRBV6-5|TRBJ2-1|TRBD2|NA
TGTGCCAGCAGTTACTCGGCGGGAGGGGGGTATGAGCAGTTCTTC
CASSYSAGGGYEQFF
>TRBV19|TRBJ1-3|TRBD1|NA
TGTGCCAGTAGTATTCAGGACAGGGGTGGAAACACCATATATTTT
CASSIQDRGGNTIYF
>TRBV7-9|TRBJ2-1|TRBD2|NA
TGTGCCAGCTCCGGGACTACGTACAATGAGCAGTTCTTC
CASSGTTYNEQFF
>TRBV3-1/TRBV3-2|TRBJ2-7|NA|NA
TGTGCCAGCAGCCAGGGGGCGGTTTACGAGCAGTACTTC
CASSQGAVYEQYF
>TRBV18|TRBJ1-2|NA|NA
TGTGCCAGCTCCGGGGGAATGCAAAACTATGGCTACACCTTC
CASSGGMQNYGYTF
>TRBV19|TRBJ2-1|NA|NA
TGTGCCATTTCGACAGGACGGAACTACAATGAGCAGTTCTTC
CAISTGRNYNEQFF
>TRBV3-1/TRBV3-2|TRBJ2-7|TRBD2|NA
TGTGCCAGCCGGGATCTAGCGGCCCGCTCCTACGAGCAGTACTTC
CASRDLAARSYEQYF
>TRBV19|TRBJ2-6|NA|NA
TGTGCCAGTAGTACAGTCAACTCTGGGGCCAACGTCCTGACTTTC
CASSTVNSGANVLTF
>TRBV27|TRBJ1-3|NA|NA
TGTGCCAGCAGTTCTCTCCTCTCTGGAAACACCATATATTTT
CASSSLLSGNTIYF
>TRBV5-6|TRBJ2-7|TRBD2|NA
TGTGCCAGCAGCTTGGCCGCAGTAGCGGGAATAGGGCAGTACTTC
CASSLAAVAGIGQYF
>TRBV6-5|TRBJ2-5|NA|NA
TGTGCCAGCAGCCTGGAGGGGGAGACCCAGTACTTC
CASSLEGETQYF
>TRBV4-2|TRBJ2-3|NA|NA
TGTGCCAGCAGCCAAGCGGGGACACTGGATACGCAGTATTTT
CASSQAGTLDTQYF
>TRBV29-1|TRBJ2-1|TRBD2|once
TGTTCAATGGGGGCAGCGGGAGGACGGAGTGAGCAGTTCTTC
CSMGAAGGRSEQFF
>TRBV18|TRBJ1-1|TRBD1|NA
TGTGCCAGCTCACCAGGTCGGACAGGGAACACTGAAGCTTTCTTT
CASSPGRTGNTEAFF
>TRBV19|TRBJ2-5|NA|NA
TGTGCCAGTAGCAACTCCAGGGTCCGAGAGACCCAGTACTTC
CASSNSRVRETQYF
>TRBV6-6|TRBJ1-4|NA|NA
TGTGCCAGCAGTACTCCTCTGACAGAACTTAATGAAAAACTGTTTTTT
CASSTPLTELNEKLFF
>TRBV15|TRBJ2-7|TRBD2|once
TGTGCCACCAGCACAAGACTAGCGTCCTACGAGCAGTACTTC
CATSTRLASYEQYF
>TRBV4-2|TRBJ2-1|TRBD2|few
TGTGCCAGCAGCCAAGTCGCTAGCGGGCTAGCCTACAATGAGCAGTTCTTC
CASSQVASGLAYNEQFF
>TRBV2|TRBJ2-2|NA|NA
TGTGCCAGCAGAAACCCGACTAGTCGCACCGGGGAGCTGTTTTTT
CASRNPTSRTGELFF
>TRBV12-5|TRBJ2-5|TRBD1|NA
TGTGCTACCGAAATAGGACAGGGCGGGAATTTCGGCGTACAAGAGACCCAGTACTTC
CATEIGQGGNFGVQETQYF
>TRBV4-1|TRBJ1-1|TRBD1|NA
TGCGCCAGCAGCCTTGGAGACAGGGGAGACACTGAAGCTTTCTTT
CASSLGDRGDTEAFF
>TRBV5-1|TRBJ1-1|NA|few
TGCGCCAGCAGCTTGGGGCCGAACACTGAAGCTTTCTTT
CASSLGPNTEAFF
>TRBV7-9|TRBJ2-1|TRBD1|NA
TGTGCCAGCAGCTTGACAGGGGGCAGGGATGAGCAGTTCTTC
CASSLTGGRDEQFF
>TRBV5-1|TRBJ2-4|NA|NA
TGCGCCAGCAGCTTGGGGAATCAGGGCTTAAACATTCAGTACTTC
CASSLGNQGLNIQYF
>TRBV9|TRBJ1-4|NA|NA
TGTGCCAGCAGCGTAGCCGTGCAGGCAGAAAAACTGTTTTTT
CASSVAVQAEKLFF
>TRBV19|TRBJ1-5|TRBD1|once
TGTGCCAGTAGTCCCGACAGGGGGAGCAATCAGCCCCAGCATTTT
CASSPDRGSNQPQHF
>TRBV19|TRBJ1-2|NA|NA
TGTGCCAGTAGTAGGGAAGGGAGCGCTAACTATGGCTACACCTTC
CASSREGSANYGYTF
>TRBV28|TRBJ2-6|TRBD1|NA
TGTGCCAGCAGTAAGACAGGGGTATCTGGGGCCAACGTCCTGACTTTC
CASSKTGVSGANVLTF
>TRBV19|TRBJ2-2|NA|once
TGTGCCAGTAGGACCCTCGGGCAGGGGTCGACCGGGGAGCTGTTTTTT
CASRTLGQGSTGELFF
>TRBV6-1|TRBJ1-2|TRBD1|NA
TGTGCCAGCAGTGAAGTAAGGGGGACAGGGGTCCTCGACTATGGCTACACCTTC
CASSEVRGTGVLDYGYTF
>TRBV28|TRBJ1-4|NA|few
TGTGCCTGCGCGATTAGGACTCCTGCTAATGAAAAACTGTTTTTT
CACAIRTPANEKLFF
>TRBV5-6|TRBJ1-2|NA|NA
TGTGCCAGCAGCCCGAGTCCACCCGGCTATGGCTACACCTTC
CASSPSPPGYGYTF
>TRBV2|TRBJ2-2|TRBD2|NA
TGTGCCAGTACCATTGTGCTAGCGGGGGCCGGGGAGCTGTTTTTT
CASTIVLAGAGELFF
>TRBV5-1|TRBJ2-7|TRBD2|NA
TGCGCCAGCAGCTTGGCCGGGGGAGGGCCCCACGAGCAGTACTTC
CASSLAGGGPHEQYF
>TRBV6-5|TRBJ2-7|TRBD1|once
TGTGCCAGCAGTTACCAAAGACAGGGGGCCTACGAGCAGTACTTC
CASSYQRQGAYEQYF
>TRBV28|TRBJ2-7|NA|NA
TGTGCCAGCAGTTTAACGGTCAACTCCTACGAGCAGTACTTC
CASSLTVNSYEQYF
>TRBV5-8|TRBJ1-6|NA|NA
TGTGCCAGCAGCTTGGGGGGGGGTAATTCACCCCTCCACTTT
CASSLGGGNSPLHF
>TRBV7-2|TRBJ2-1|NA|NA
TGTGCCAGCAGAGTTTTAGTGAGGAATGAGCAGTTCTTC
CASRVLVRNEQFF
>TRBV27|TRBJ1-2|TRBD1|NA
TGTGCCAGCAGGGGCGACACAGGGGGCCGGAGGGGCTACACCTTC
CASRGDTGGRRGYTF
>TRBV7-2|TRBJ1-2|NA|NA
TGTGCCAGCAGCTACGGCCGGGGAACCTATGGCTACACCTTC
CASSYGRGTYGYTF
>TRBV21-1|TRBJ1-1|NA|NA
TGTGCCAGCAGCACCAGACAGGGGCGAGGGATGAACACTGAAGCTTTCTTT
CASSTRQGRGMNTEAFF
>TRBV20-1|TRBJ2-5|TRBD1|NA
TGCAGTGCTAGTCCCCCCCGGGACAGGGGTTCGAAGACCCAGTACTTC
CSASPPRDRGSKTQYF
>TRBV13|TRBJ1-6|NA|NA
TGTGCCAGCAGCTGGACGGAGGATAATTCACCCCTCCACTTT
CASSWTEDNSPLHF